The 14 T cell receptor beta chains listed next were all sequenced from one sample in a study of shared clonotypes between healthy human individuals. It was CD45RO-negative cells, positively selected for CCR7, that made up naive CD8 cells, with terminally differentiated effector memory CD45RA+ cells excluded. Generated by immunoSEQ multiplex PCR, the TCRdb table keeps only in-frame clones and is missing some. The sample contains roughly 2.1 million clones, 93% of which appear only once. The sample taken for sequencing was naive CD8+ T cells from PBMCs. The receptors stem from a man younger than 35 in good health. Some clones in this sample may be carry-over from other donors' samples.

V usage is TRBV27 and J usage is TRBJ2-7, with TRBD1 identical over 8 bases. The CDR3 contains 14 residues. The trim removed 5 bases at V and 6 bases at J, leaving 9 bases unmatched. CDR1 MNHEY and CDR2 SMNVEV come from the germline V gene (reference sequence). DNA of the CDR3: TGTGCCAGCAGTATGACAGGGGAAGGGATCGAGCAGTACTTC. The encoded protein is CASSMTGEGIEQYF.

J is TRBJ2-7 and V is TRBV7-2; no firm D call. The germline CDR1 and CDR2 sequences are SGHTA and FQGNSA. The CDR3 is 14 amino acids. The V end lost 5 bases, the J end lost 1 base, and 12 bases lay between the germline ends. The CDR3 loop is CASSDRVGSYEQYF. The CDR3 DNA sequence: TGTGCCAGCAGCGATCGAGTGGGGTCCTACGAGCAGTACTTC.

CDR3 coding DNA: TGTGCCAGCAGCCCAGGTTGGGGGGGAATCCGGGACGAGCAGTACTTC. This translates into CASSPGWGGIRDEQYF. This chain joins TRBV9 and TRBJ2-7, with 7 bases matching TRBD2. The V gene's germline CDR1 is SGDLS and CDR2 YYNGEE. V lost 4 bases to trimming and J lost 5 bases; unmatched junction nucleotides: 15. The CDR3 length is 16 residues. The full variable domain, its missing parts supplied by reference TRBV9 and TRBJ2-7, is DSGVTQTPKHLITATGQRVTLRCSPRSGDLSVYWYQQSLDQGLQFLIQYYNGEERAKGNILERFSAQQFPDLHSELNLSSLELGDSALYFCASSPGWGGIRDEQYFGPGTRLTVT.

The chain combines TRBV7-3 with TRBJ2-1; 8 bases match TRBD2. Per germline, CDR1 SGHTA and CDR2 FQGTGA. V gave up 5 bases and J gave up 0 bases; unmatched junction bases: 3. This CDR3 is built from 15 residues. This CDR3 reads CASSTTSGSYNEQFF. The DNA of the CDR3 is TGTGCCAGCAGCACCACTAGCGGCTCCTACAATGAGCAGTTCTTC.

The chain links TRBV29-1 to TRBJ2-7; 8 bases agree with TRBD2. J lost 7 bases, V lost 6 bases, and 5 bases had no gene match. The CDR3 is 11 amino acids. Germline CDR1 SQVTM, CDR2 ANQGSEA. CDR3 in amino acids: CSVLRGGEQYF. In nucleotides, the CDR3 is TGCAGCGTGTTACGGGGGGGAGAGCAGTACTTC.

This clone was found once. The CDR3 spells CASSSDRGPYNEQFF. The DNA of the CDR3 is TGTGCCAGCAGCTCAGACAGGGGACCCTACAATGAGCAGTTCTTC. This chain uses TRBV11-3 with TRBJ2-1; 8 nucleotides line up with TRBD1. The V gene end was trimmed by 4 bases and the J gene end by 2 bases; junction bases not matched to a gene: 4. Germline loops: CDR1 SGHNT, CDR2 YENEEA. This CDR3 is built from 15 residues.

V and J are TRBV13 and TRBJ2-2, with 9 bases identical to TRBD2. Germline V CDR1 and CDR2: PRHDT, FYEKMQ (reference sequence). The ends lost 5 bases at V and 5 bases at J; junction bases unmatched: 9. This CDR3 region has 16 residues. CDR3 amino acids: CASSPLGGGGTGELFF. In DNA, the CDR3 is TGTGCCAGCAGCCCCCTTGGCGGGGGGGGGACCGGGGAGCTGTTTTTT.

The gene calls are TRBV5-4 and TRBJ2-2, with 10 bases aligning to TRBD2. The length of the CDR3 is 17 residues. Germline V gives CDR1 SGHNT, CDR2 YYREEE (reference sequence). The V and J ends lost 6 bases and 5 bases, in that order; junction bases with no gene match: 13. The CDR3, as DNA: TGTGCCAGCACCCACAGGGCTAGCGGGAGTGGAACCGGGGAGCTGTTTTTT. Amino acids: CASTHRASGSGTGELFF.

This chain links TRBV7-8 with TRBJ1-1; 7 bases are a match to TRBD1. The CDR3 contains 17 residues. V gave up 3 bases and J gave up 1 base; unmatched junction bases: 11. Germline CDR1 SGHVS, CDR2 FQNEAQ. For the CDR3, the DNA is TGTGCCAGCAGCTTCGGGACAGCCCCGCGAAGGAACACTGAAGCTTTCTTT. It translates to CASSFGTAPRRNTEAFF.

The chain uses TRBV27 and TRBJ2-1; unclear D gene. V shed 2 bases and J shed 6 bases, with 8 bases lying between them. Germline CDR1 reads MNHEY; CDR2 reads SMNVEV (reference sequence). There are 13 residues in the CDR3. The CDR3 protein is CASSLMISNEQFF. In DNA form, the CDR3 reads TGTGCCAGCAGTTTAATGATATCCAATGAGCAGTTCTTC.

This rearrangement joins TRBV5-6 to TRBJ2-1, with 8 bases matching TRBD2. V shed 6 bases, J shed 0 bases, and the junction held 5 bases outside the gene matches. Germline CDR1 is SGHDT and CDR2 is YYEEEE. CDR3 size: 15 residues. In DNA form, the CDR3 reads TGTGCCAGCACCTTCGGGACTAGCTCCTACAATGAGCAGTTCTTC. Translation gives CASTFGTSSYNEQFF. The entire variable domain, with the rest obtained from reference TRBV5-6 and TRBJ2-1, is as follows: DAGVTQSPTHLIKTRGQQVTLRCSPKSGHDTVSWYQQALGQGPQFIFQYYEEEERQRGNFPDRFSGHQFPNYSSELNVNALLLGDSALYLCASTFGTSSYNEQFFGPGTRLTVL.

The rearrangement links TRBV28 to TRBJ1-5; the D gene is possibly TRBD1 (5 bases). The V gene's germline CDR1 is MDHEN and CDR2 SYDVKM. V lost 6 bases and J 0 bases, leaving 27 bases between the germline ends. This CDR3 contains 20 residues. The CDR3 reads CASRKSRADLLIYSNQPQHF. The CDR3 nucleotides read TGTGCCAGCAGAAAATCCAGGGCAGATTTATTGATCTATAGCAATCAGCCCCAGCATTTT.

The chain has TRBV7-2 and TRBJ2-7, with TRBD1 identical over 9 bases. V lost 4 bases to trimming and J lost 5 bases; unmatched junction nucleotides: 3. This CDR3 spans 13 amino acids. Germline CDR1 SGHTA, CDR2 FQGNSA. The CDR3 DNA follows: TGTGCCAGCAGCTCGGGACAGGGAAACGAGCAGTACTTC. Translated, it gives CASSSGQGNEQYF.

This CDR3 reads CASSLAGQNEQYF. Here the CDR3 DNA reads TGTGCCAGCAGCTTAGCCGGACAGAACGAGCAGTACTTC. The gene calls are TRBV7-9 and TRBJ2-7; TRBD1 might be the D (6 bases). The germline CDR1 and CDR2 sequences are SEHNR and FQNEAQ (reference sequence). Trimming cost V 0 bases and J 5 bases, with 8 bases left between them. The CDR3 consists of 13 residues.